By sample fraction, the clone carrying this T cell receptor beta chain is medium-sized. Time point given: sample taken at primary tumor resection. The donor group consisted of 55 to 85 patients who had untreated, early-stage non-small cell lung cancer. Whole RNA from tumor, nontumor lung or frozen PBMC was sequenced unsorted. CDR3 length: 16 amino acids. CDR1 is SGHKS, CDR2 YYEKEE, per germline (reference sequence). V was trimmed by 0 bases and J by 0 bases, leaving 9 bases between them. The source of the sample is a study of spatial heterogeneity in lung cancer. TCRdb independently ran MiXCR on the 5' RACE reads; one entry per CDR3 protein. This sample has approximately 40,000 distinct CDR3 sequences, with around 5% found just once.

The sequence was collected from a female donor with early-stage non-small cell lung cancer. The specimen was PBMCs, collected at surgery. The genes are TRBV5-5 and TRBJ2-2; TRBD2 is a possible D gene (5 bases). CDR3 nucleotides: TGTGCCAGCAGCTTGGGACTAACTCCGAACACCGGGGAGCTGTTTTTT. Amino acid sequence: CASSLGLTPNTGELFF.